This TCR beta chain was identified in a study of long-term antiretroviral therapy in people with HIV. V was clipped by 6 bases and J by 4 bases; unmatched bases: 4. CDR1 SQVTM and CDR2 ANQGSEA come from the germline V gene. This CDR3 has 12 amino acids. The assay used was immunoSEQ (version v3.0), run at survey level. Assay: immunoSEQ multiplex PCR; the TCRdb copy retains only in-frame clones and omits some. Altogether 25,000 to 30,000 clones are present, nearly 97% being singletons, with the ten largest covering 8% to 10%. This sequence joins TRBV29-1 and TRBJ2-7, with TRBD2 matching 9 bases. Sequencing used unsorted PBMCs, obtained 5.3 years after starting antiretroviral therapy. The TCR sequence derives from a young man with HIV. The CDR3 protein is CSVSLAGYEQYF. DNA for the CDR3: TGCAGCGTCTCCCTAGCGGGATACGAGCAGTACTTC.